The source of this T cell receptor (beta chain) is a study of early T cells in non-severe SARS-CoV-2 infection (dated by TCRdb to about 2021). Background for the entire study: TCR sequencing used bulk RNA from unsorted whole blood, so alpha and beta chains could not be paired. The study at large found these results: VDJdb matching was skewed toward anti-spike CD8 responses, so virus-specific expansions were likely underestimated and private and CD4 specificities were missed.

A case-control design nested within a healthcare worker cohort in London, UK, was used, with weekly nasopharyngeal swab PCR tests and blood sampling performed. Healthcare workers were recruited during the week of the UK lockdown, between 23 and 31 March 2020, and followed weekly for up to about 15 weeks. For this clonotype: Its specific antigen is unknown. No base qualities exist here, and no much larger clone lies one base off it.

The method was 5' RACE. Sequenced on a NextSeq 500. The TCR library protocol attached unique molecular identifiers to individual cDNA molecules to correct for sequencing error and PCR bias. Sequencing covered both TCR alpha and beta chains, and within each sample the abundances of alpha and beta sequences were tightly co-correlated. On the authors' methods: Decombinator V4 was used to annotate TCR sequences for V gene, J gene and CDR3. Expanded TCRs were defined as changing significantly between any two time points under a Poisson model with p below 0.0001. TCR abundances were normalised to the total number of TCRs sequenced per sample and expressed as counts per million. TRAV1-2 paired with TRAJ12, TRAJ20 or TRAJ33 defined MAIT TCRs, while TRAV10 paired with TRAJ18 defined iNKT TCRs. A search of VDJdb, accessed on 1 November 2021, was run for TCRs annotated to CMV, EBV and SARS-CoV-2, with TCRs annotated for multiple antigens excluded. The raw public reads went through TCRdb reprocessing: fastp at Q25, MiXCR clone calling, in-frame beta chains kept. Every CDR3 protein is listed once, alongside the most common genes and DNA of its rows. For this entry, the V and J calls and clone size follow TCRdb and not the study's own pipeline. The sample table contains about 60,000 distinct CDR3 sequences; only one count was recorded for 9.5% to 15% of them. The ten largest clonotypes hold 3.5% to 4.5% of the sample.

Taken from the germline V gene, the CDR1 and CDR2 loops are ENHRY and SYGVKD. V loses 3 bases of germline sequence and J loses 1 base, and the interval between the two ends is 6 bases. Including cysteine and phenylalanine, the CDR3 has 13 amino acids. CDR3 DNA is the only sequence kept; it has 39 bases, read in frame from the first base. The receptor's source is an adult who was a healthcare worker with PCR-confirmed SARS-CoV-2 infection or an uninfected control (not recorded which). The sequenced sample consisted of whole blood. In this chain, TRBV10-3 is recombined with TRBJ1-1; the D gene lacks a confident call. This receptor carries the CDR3 CAISEHGNTEAFF. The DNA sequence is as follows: TGTGCCATCAGTGAACACGGGAACACTGAAGCTTTCTTT.